The clone carrying this T cell receptor (beta chain) was found many times. Antigen specificity is unknown. The sample belongs to a study of molecular identifiers for immune sequencing clone quantification. Study results and caveats: In naive cells, under 1% of molecules belonged to clones above 20 RNA copies, against over 97% in effector cells.

As previously described, bulk TCR libraries were made using listed TCR primers. TCRdb recomputed calls from the PCR reads with MiXCR, one row per CDR3 protein. In the table there are approximately 670,000 distinct CDR3 sequences, about 20% of which are singletons. CDR3 length: 13 amino acids. The germline CDR1 and CDR2 sequences are LNHDA and SQIVND (reference sequence). Trimming took 3 bases from V and 6 from J; bases not matched to a gene: 0. The chain uses TRBV19 and TRBJ2-2, with 8 nucleotides matching TRBD1. This TCR derives from a human donor in good health. Some libraries in this study had Jurkat cell RNA spiked in. The sequenced material came from naive CD8+ T cells from blood, with Jurkat cell RNA spiked in. Subset defined: FACS-sorted CD8+CD4-CCR7+CD45RA+ naive T cells. CDR3 nucleotides: TGTGCCAGTAGTATGACAGGGGCCGGGGAGCTGTTTTTT. It codes for CASSMTGAGELFF.